The clone carrying this T cell receptor (beta chain) came up a few times. The antigen is not known. The sample is drawn from a study of identical twins. Study observations and caveats: The study drew conclusions from cross-sectional statistical analysis, not from following the same donors. Fewer insertions were carried by abundant cord blood beta clonotypes, but none was seen in memory repertoires.

Via MiXCR, TCRdb re-called the 5' RACE reads, giving one row per CDR3 protein. Among approximately 550,000 distinct CDR3 sequences listed, 20% to 25% were seen once. Germline V gives CDR1 ENHRY, CDR2 SYGVKD. V lost 6 bases and J 1 base, leaving 9 bases between the germline ends. The CDR3 is 13 residues long. Another study also made use of these data, one on yellow fever vaccine responses in identical twins.

The sample comprised CD4+ T cells sorted from blood. The clonotype comes from a woman aged 18-29 years in good health. The rearrangement uses TRBV10-3 and TRBJ2-5, with a tentative D call TRBD1 (6 bases). In nucleotides, the CDR3 is TGTGCCATCAGGGGGGACACCCAAGAGACCCAGTACTTC. Residues: CAIRGDTQETQYF.